The clone carrying this T cell receptor (beta chain) was observed at least ten times. Its antigen is as yet unknown. This sample was included in a study of T cells in Graves' hyperthyroidism and ophthalmopathy. Study background: Before any treatment, at initial diagnosis, peripheral blood was collected.

The CDR3 runs 14 residues. V trimming: 4 bases; J trimming: 10 bases; junction bases outside the gene matches: 7. Germline values: CDR1 LGHDT, CDR2 YNNKEL (reference sequence). Study-level points and caveats: Ophthalmopathy stood apart from stable hyperthyroidism in a 13 V-J model. The model forecast ophthalmopathy, anticipating it by a median approximately 6 months before onset. Most clonotypes that expanded in the thyroid above 0.001 also showed up in blood.

The source material, RNA transcripts, was used to amplify TCR beta CDR3 regions. First-round RT-PCR with HTBI primers amplified the TCR CDR3 region. TCRdb re-called the multiplex PCR reads with MiXCR, one entry per CDR3 protein. The sample has under 450,000 distinct CDR3 sequences, approximately 14% seen once. The J gene is TRBJ1-6, the V gene TRBV3-1, with 7 bases identical to TRBD1. This sequence was found in a woman younger than 35 with Graves' hyperthyroidism. Specimen: blood. The DNA for the CDR3 is TGTGCCAGCAGCCTCCGGGACAGTCGCTCACCCCTCCACTTT. Its translation is CASSLRDSRSPLHF.